This is a list of T cell receptor beta chains from one sample in a study of metastatic and nonmetastatic thyroid tumors. MiXCR was used by TCRdb to re-call the PCR reads. This table has around 45,000 clones, around 3.1% appearing once. The specimen was blood. All receptors come from a female donor with papillary thyroid cancer or a benign thyroid nodule (not recorded which). Some clones in this sample may be carry-over from other donors' samples. CDR3s include the opening cysteine and the closing phenylalanine or tryptophan. A D gene is named only where the DNA matches it firmly. Clone size, where shown, is once, few, many, or a class for clones that have expanded.

many	TRBV30	TRBJ2-5	TRBD2	TGTGCCTGGAGAAGCGGGAGAGGGGGAGAGACCCAGTACTTC	CAWRSGRGGETQYF
few	TRBV7-6	TRBJ2-1	TRBD1	TGTGCCAGCAACCGAGGACAGGCCCTTTACAATGAGCAGTTCTTC	CASNRGQALYNEQFF
many	TRBV3-1	TRBJ1-5	NA	TGTGCCAGCAGCCAAGCTCGGACCCAGCCCCAGCATTTT	CASSQARTQPQHF
NA	TRBV4-1	TRBJ1-2	TRBD1	TGCGCCAGCAGCCATACCGGGACAGGGGGCTATGGCTACACCTTC	CASSHTGTGGYGYTF
NA	TRBV30	TRBJ1-6	TRBD1	TGTGCCTGGACCACAGGGGGCAGGGATTCACCCCTCCACTTT	CAWTTGGRDSPLHF
many	TRBV12-5	TRBJ2-5	NA	TGTGCTAGTGGTTCCTCGGGGGAGACCCAGTACTTC	CASGSSGETQYF
many	TRBV4-2	TRBJ1-1	TRBD1	TGTGCCAGCAGCCGACCGAGACAGGGTCGCACTGAAGCTTTCTTT	CASSRPRQGRTEAFF
many	TRBV3-1	TRBJ1-5	NA	TGTGCCAGCAGCCAAGGGCCCTCTCAGCCCCAGCATTTT	CASSQGPSQPQHF
many	TRBV6-2/TRBV6-3	TRBJ2-7	TRBD1	TGTGCCAGCAGTTCCGGGACAGTCTATGACGAGCAGTACTTC	CASSSGTVYDEQYF
few	TRBV5-1	TRBJ2-5	NA	TGCGCCAGCAGCTTGCTTGGGAGTGAGGGCGAGACCCAGTACTTC	CASSLLGSEGETQYF
few	TRBV19	TRBJ1-2	NA	TGTGCCAGTAGGGGGACCGACTCCTATGGCTACACCTTC	CASRGTDSYGYTF
many	TRBV28	TRBJ2-5	NA	TGTGCCAGCAGGGGGGGGCCTAATAAGGGGACCCAGTACTTC	CASRGGPNKGTQYF
NA	TRBV19	TRBJ2-1	NA	TGTGCCAGTAGAGGCAGAGCAGTCAATGAGCAGTTCTTC	CASRGRAVNEQFF
few	TRBV27	TRBJ2-1	TRBD1	TGTGCCAGCACCTTACAGGGACAGGGTGAGCAGTTCTTC	CASTLQGQGEQFF